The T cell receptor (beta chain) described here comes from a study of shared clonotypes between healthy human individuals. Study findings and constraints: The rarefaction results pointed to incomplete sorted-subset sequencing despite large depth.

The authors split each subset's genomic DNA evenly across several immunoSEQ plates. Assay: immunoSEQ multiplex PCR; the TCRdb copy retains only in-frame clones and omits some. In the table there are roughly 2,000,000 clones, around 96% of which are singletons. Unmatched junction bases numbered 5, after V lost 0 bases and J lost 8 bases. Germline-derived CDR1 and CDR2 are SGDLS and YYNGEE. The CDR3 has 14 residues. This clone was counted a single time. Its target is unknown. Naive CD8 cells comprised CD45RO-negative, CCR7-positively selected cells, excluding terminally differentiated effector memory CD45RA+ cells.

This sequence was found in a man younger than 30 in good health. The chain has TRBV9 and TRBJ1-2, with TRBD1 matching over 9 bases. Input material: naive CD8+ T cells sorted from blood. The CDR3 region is CASSVEGTGRGYTF. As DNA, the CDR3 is TGTGCCAGCAGCGTAGAAGGGACAGGGAGAGGCTACACCTTC.